This TCR beta chain was recorded in a study of radiotherapy plus CTLA-4 blockade in lung cancer. The method was immunoSEQ multiplex PCR; TCRdb's version includes in-frame clones alone and lacks a portion of them. The repertoire holds about 48,000 clones, around 88% seen once, with about 17% in the top ten. Findings and limits, study-wide: Peripheral blood showed expansion of tumor-derived TCR clones after radiotherapy and ipilimumab. Interferon-beta, together with early blood T cell clone dynamics, reportedly best predicted response.

CDR1 is SGHTA, CDR2 FQGNSA, per germline. The CDR3 is 14 residues long. Unmatched junction bases numbered 4, after V lost 1 base and J lost 8 bases. Concerning this clone itself: Its antigen is currently unknown.

This TCR was sampled from a human donor with non-small cell lung cancer that progressed on radiotherapy plus ipilimumab. Some clones in this sample may be carry-over from other donors' samples. The source was peripheral blood, collected from a patient treated with radiotherapy plus ipilimumab. The gene calls are TRBV7-2 and TRBJ2-4; 8 nucleotides align to TRBD1. CDR3: CASSLGHRGDIQYF. The CDR3 region has the DNA TGTGCCAGCAGCTTAGGGCACAGGGGGGACATTCAGTACTTC.